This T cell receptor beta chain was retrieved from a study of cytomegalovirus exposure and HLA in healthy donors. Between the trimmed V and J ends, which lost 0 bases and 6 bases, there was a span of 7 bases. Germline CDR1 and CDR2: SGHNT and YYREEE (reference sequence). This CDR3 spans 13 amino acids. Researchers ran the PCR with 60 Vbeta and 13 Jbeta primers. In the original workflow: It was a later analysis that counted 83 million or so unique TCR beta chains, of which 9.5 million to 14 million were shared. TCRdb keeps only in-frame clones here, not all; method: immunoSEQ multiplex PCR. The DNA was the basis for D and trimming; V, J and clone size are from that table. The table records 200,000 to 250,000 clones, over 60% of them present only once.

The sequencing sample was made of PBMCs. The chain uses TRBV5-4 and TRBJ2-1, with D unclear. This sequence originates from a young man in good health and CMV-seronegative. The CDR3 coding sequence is TGTGCCAGCAGCTTGGCCGGCGGCAATGAGCAGTTCTTC. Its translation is CASSLAGGNEQFF.